Listed below are T cell receptor beta chains from one sample, sequenced in a study of shared clonotypes between healthy human individuals. Generated by immunoSEQ multiplex PCR, the TCRdb table keeps only in-frame clones and is missing some. Here the sample spans around 2.5 million clones, 93% being singletons. The sequenced material came from naive CD4+ T cells from PBMCs. The origin of the receptors is a man younger than 30 in good health. Some clones in this sample may be carry-over from other donors' samples. Both conserved end residues are trimmed from each CDR3. Fields, in order: J gene, V gene, CDR3 protein.

j_gene: TRBJ2-7
v_gene: TRBV29-1
CDR3aa: SVRQGSSYEQY

j_gene: TRBJ2-3
v_gene: TRBV2
CDR3aa: ASMTRGLAGAPDTQY

j_gene: TRBJ2-7
v_gene: TRBV9
CDR3aa: ASSPSPSSYEQY

j_gene: TRBJ1-2
v_gene: TRBV30
CDR3aa: AWSPMGYGYT

j_gene: TRBJ1-1
v_gene: TRBV28
CDR3aa: ASSSTGGTEAF

j_gene: TRBJ1-1
v_gene: TRBV11-2
CDR3aa: ASSHRGNTEAF

j_gene: TRBJ1-4
v_gene: TRBV7-2
CDR3aa: ASSLTGLGNRLF

j_gene: TRBJ2-3
v_gene: TRBV19
CDR3aa: ASSTRTGGVSDTQY

j_gene: TRBJ2-1
v_gene: TRBV7-2
CDR3aa: ASSSDLLQGREQF

j_gene: TRBJ2-7
v_gene: TRBV28
CDR3aa: ASSLGRDSREQY

j_gene: TRBJ1-1
v_gene: TRBV14
CDR3aa: ASSQADSRAF

j_gene: TRBJ1-2
v_gene: TRBV28
CDR3aa: ASSFLGADWNGYT

j_gene: TRBJ1-4
v_gene: TRBV11-2
CDR3aa: ASSLGAGFNEKLF